This T cell receptor (beta chain) derives from a study of cytomegalovirus exposure and HLA in healthy donors. On the study more broadly: The same platform as the roughly 700 first-cohort repertoires was used for the 100 to 150 validation repertoires, a later analysis reported. Overall study findings and caveats: Cytomegalovirus association was listed for about 180 TCR beta chains.

The donors were part of the roughly 120-subject validation cohort, which stood apart from the 666-subject first cohort. Per germline, CDR1 MGHRA and CDR2 YSYEKL. V was pared by 1 base and J by 0 bases, with 9 bases between. This CDR3 spans 15 amino acids. Details on this clone: Its antigen remains unknown.

Sequencing used immunoSEQ multiplex PCR; TCRdb keeps in-frame clones, though not all of them. Of about 250,000 clones listed, roughly nine tenths were seen once; the top ten hold around 13%. V usage is TRBV4-1 and J usage is TRBJ1-2; tentative D call: TRBD1 (6 bases). Sequences were obtained from PBMCs. The sequence was collected from a man aged 18 to 30 in good health and CMV-seropositive. The CDR3 loop reads CASSQVRGSNYGYTF. Here the CDR3 DNA reads TGCGCCAGCAGCCAAGTGAGGGGGTCTAACTATGGCTACACCTTC.